A single sample is the source of the 14 T cell receptor beta chains below, sequenced in a study of blood T cell repertoires in COVID-19. Here immunoSEQ multiplex PCR was the method, and the copy in TCRdb shows in-frame clones only, minus some. The sample includes 490,000 or so clones, approximately 91% seen only once; the top ten take under 9.5%. The specimen was PBMCs or T cells enriched from blood (not recorded which). These receptors were obtained from a woman in her sixties who had recovered from COVID-19.

The chain uses TRBV5-4 and TRBJ2-3; the match to TRBD1 covers 7 bases. Looked up from germline, CDR1 is SGHNT and CDR2 is YYREEE (reference sequence). CDR3 size: 13 residues. After removal of 6 bases from V and 4 bases from J, the junction contained 5 bases not matched to a gene. Here the CDR3 reads CASTPDRADTQYF. The CDR3 nucleotides read TGTGCCAGCACCCCCGACAGGGCAGATACGCAGTATTTT.

The chain uses TRBV2 and TRBJ1-5; no definite D call. V shed 4 bases and J shed 2 bases, with 9 bases lying between them. The CDR3 loop spans 14 amino acids. CDR1 is SNHLY and CDR2 is FYNNEI in the germline V gene. CDR3 loop: CASSATSGNQPQHF. CDR3 sequence (DNA): TGTGCCAGCAGTGCTACTAGTGGCAATCAGCCCCAGCATTTT.

The rearrangement links TRBV9 to TRBJ2-7; D is perhaps TRBD1 (6 bases). Between the trimmed V and J ends, which lost 5 bases and 5 bases, there was a span of 14 bases. The germline V gene encodes CDR1 SGDLS and CDR2 YYNGEE. The CDR3 is 13 amino acids. The CDR3 is CASSARDTDEQYF. Written as DNA, the CDR3 is TGTGCCAGCAGTGCCCGGGACACCGACGAGCAGTACTTC. The full variable domain, rest sourced from reference TRBV9 and TRBJ2-7, is DSGVTQTPKHLITATGQRVTLRCSPRSGDLSVYWYQQSLDQGLQFLIQYYNGEERAKGNILERFSAQQFPDLHSELNLSSLELGDSALYFCASSARDTDEQYFGPGTRLTVT.

This clone appeared a single time. The chain uses TRBV11-3 and TRBJ2-4; 11 bases are a match to TRBD1. V trimming: 3 bases; J trimming: 8 bases; junction bases outside the gene matches: 9. The CDR3 has 16 residues. Germline CDR1 is SGHNT and CDR2 is YENEEA. The DNA for the CDR3 is TGTGCCAGCAGCTTCACATCCGGGACAGGGGGAGACATTCAGTACTTC. Protein product: CASSFTSGTGGDIQYF.

CDR3 in amino acids: CASSSSGGAGDTQYF. CDR3 nucleotide sequence: TGTGCCAGCAGCTCGAGCGGGGGGGCTGGAGATACGCAGTATTTT. The chain combines TRBV5-6 with TRBJ2-3; 10 nucleotides match TRBD2. The J segment lost 5 bases and the V segment lost 3 bases, leaving 6 bases of the junction unmatched. The CDR3 is 15 residues long. From germline, CDR1 is SGHDT and CDR2 YYEEEE. Full variable domain (rest looked up from reference TRBV5-6 and TRBJ2-3): DAGVTQSPTHLIKTRGQQVTLRCSPKSGHDTVSWYQQALGQGPQFIFQYYEEEERQRGNFPDRFSGHQFPNYSSELNVNALLLGDSALYLCASSSSGGAGDTQYFGPGTRLTVL.

The chain employs TRBV19 and TRBJ2-3; D might be TRBD2 (6 bases). The CDR3 covers 14 residues. In germline, CDR1 is LNHDA, CDR2 SQIVND (reference sequence). The V gene lost 4 bases and the J gene lost 4 bases, with 12 bases spanning the gap. CDR3 residues: CASSTGVGSDTQYF. CDR3 bases: TGTGCCAGTAGTACGGGGGTCGGGTCAGATACGCAGTATTTT. Filled out from reference TRBV19 and TRBJ2-3, the complete variable domain reads DGGITQSPKYLFRKEGQNVTLSCEQNLNHDAMYWYRQDPGQGLRLIYYSQIVNDFQKGDIAEGYSVSREKKESFPLTVTSAQKNPTAFYLCASSTGVGSDTQYFGPGTRLTVL.

This chain links TRBV30 with TRBJ2-7; perhaps TRBD1 as D (5 bases). The germline V and J ends were trimmed by 0 bases and 2 bases, with 11 bases remaining between them. CDR3 length: 14 residues. Germline CDR1 GTSNPN, CDR2 SVGIG (reference sequence). DNA for the CDR3: TGTGCCTGGAGTGTAGGGGAAAGCGCCTACGAGCAGTACGTC. As protein: CAWSVGESAYEQYV.

For this clone: The same CDR3 arises from other DNA sequences in this sample as well. The chain joins TRBV18 to TRBJ1-3; TRBD1 aligns across 8 bases. J was trimmed by 1 base and V by 2 bases; bases with no gene match: 1. CDR1 is KGHSH and CDR2 is LQKENI in the germline V gene. The CDR3 loop spans 15 amino acids. The CDR3 DNA sequence: TGTGCCAGCTCACCAGGACAGGGATCTGGAAACACCATATATTTT. Translation gives CASSPGQGSGNTIYF.

The rearrangement joins TRBV7-2 to TRBJ1-6; 8 positions match TRBD1. V shed 5 bases and J 5 bases; nucleotides not matched to a gene: 5. Germline CDR1 is SGHTA and CDR2 is FQGNSA. The CDR3 sequence is 15 residues long. The CDR3 spells CASSVNRGNNSPLHF. The CDR3 region has the DNA TGTGCCAGCAGCGTTAACAGGGGGAATAATTCACCCCTCCACTTT.

The chain combines TRBV5-1 with TRBJ1-6; 7 positions agree with TRBD1. With 4 bases clipped from V and 6 bases from J, the junction kept 10 bases outside the gene matches. The CDR3 has 16 amino acids. Looked up from germline, CDR1 is SGHRS and CDR2 is YFSETQ. CDR3 in amino acids: CASSENRQGPNSPLHF. DNA for the CDR3: TGCGCCAGCAGCGAGAACCGACAGGGCCCTAATTCACCCCTCCACTTT.

The rearrangement joins TRBV5-6 to TRBJ1-2; 11 bases map to TRBD1. CDR3 length equals 14 residues. V gave up 0 bases and J gave up 7 bases; unmatched junction bases: 2. In germline, CDR1 is SGHDT, CDR2 YYEEEE. CDR3 nucleotide sequence: TGTGCCAGCAGCTTGGGGACAGGGGGCTTTGGCTACACCTTC. Translating it yields CASSLGTGGFGYTF.

The genes are TRBV19 and TRBJ2-7; D is possibly TRBD1 (5 bases). The CDR3 length is 14 residues. V lost 8 bases, J lost 5 bases, and 19 bases lay in between. Germline loops: CDR1 LNHDA, CDR2 SQIVND (reference sequence). The DNA of the CDR3 is TGTGCCAGTCGGTCTTCCGACAGAGTCCACGAGCAGTACTTC. Its protein product is CASRSSDRVHEQYF.

The chain employs TRBV11-2 and TRBJ1-2; 9 positions agree with TRBD1. The germline gives CDR1 SGHAT, CDR2 FQNNGV. This CDR3 contains 15 residues. V lost 5 bases to trimming and J lost 4 bases; unmatched junction nucleotides: 8. The CDR3 is CASSRGQGPIYGYTF. The DNA for the CDR3 is TGTGCCAGCAGCAGGGGACAGGGCCCTATCTATGGCTACACCTTC. Full variable domain (rest looked up from reference TRBV11-2 and TRBJ1-2): EAGVAQSPRYKIIEKRQSVAFWCNPISGHATLYWYQQILGQGPKLLIQFQNNGVVDDSQLPKDRFSAERLKGVDSTLKIQPAKLEDSAVYLCASSRGQGPIYGYTFGSGTRLTVV.

V is TRBV6-5 and J is TRBJ2-7; tentatively, D is TRBD1 (6 bases). The CDR3 is made up of 13 amino acids. Germline V gene lookup returns CDR1 MNHEY and CDR2 SVGAGI. Deletions cut 4 bases from V and 2 bases from J, with 9 bases between. Here the CDR3 reads CASSWGQTYEQYV. CDR3 DNA sequence: TGTGCCAGCAGTTGGGGGCAGACCTACGAGCAGTACGTC.